This entry features one TCR beta chain sequence. Its antigen remains unidentified. J lost 2 bases, V lost 0 bases, and 3 bases had no gene match. The CDR3 is 15 residues long. The germline CDR1 and CDR2 sequences are SGHTA and FQGNSA. The data belong to a study of cytomegalovirus exposure and HLA in healthy donors. At the level of the study: Earlier, 100 million to 130 million unique TCR beta sequences were recovered from roughly 170 million T cells by an analysis. Points from the study as a whole: Another analysis was done later, and it associated around 16,000 TCR beta sequences with HLA alleles at 0.05 false discovery rate. In a later analysis, DRB1 alleles had the most associated TCRs; HLA-C alleles the fewest. It was likely that a cluster of highly shared sequence variants was a sequencing artifact.

The primer mix had 60 Vbeta and 13 Jbeta primers. The method was immunoSEQ multiplex PCR; TCRdb's version includes in-frame clones alone and lacks a portion of them. This table has 150,000 to 180,000 clones, roughly 70% appearing once. Specimen: PBMCs. The TCR sequence derives from a young man in good health and CMV-seronegative. The chain is built from TRBV7-2 and TRBJ1-1; 7 bases fit TRBD1. CDR3 coding DNA: TGTGCCAGCAGCTTAGCTTGGACAGGAAACACTGAAGCTTTCTTT. It translates to CASSLAWTGNTEAFF.